These 32 T cell receptor beta chains were all obtained from the same sample, sequenced in a study of T-cell memory formation after mild COVID-19. Using its own MiXCR run on the 5' RACE reads, TCRdb lists one record per CDR3 protein. The data show over 400,000 distinct CDR3 sequences, more than 20% seen once. Sequencing was carried out using PBMCs or a T cell subset sorted from them (not recorded which). All receptors come from an adult woman who had mild COVID-19 (a few samples of this study predate the infection). Cell type and time point are not known.

The chain employs TRBV7-8 and TRBJ2-1; D is ambiguous. CDR3 size: 13 residues. Germline-derived CDR1 and CDR2 are SGHVS and FQNEAQ. The V gene lost 0 bases and the J gene lost 9 bases, with 9 bases spanning the gap. CDR3 protein: CASSLALGSEQFF. The CDR3 DNA reads as TGTGCCAGCAGCTTAGCGCTGGGTAGTGAGCAGTTCTTC.

This clonotype has only a few counts. An end of the junction does not agree with germline; a read error may underlie this. The chain carries TRBV12-3 or TRBV12-4 and TRBJ2-3; 8 positions agree with TRBD2. The CDR3 runs 14 residues. In DNA form, the CDR3 reads TGTGCCAGCAGCTTAGCGGGACGCCCGGGTACGCAGTATTTT. Translated: CASSLAGRPGTQYF.

The V and J genes are TRBV9 and TRBJ2-1; TRBD2 agrees at 15 bases. CDR1 is SGDLS, CDR2 YYNGEE, per germline. This CDR3 contains 16 residues. Unmatched junction bases numbered 6, after V lost 3 bases and J lost 8 bases. CDR3 region: CASSARTSGGADEQFF. The DNA for the CDR3 is TGTGCCAGCAGCGCGAGGACTAGCGGGGGGGCTGATGAGCAGTTCTTC.

A few counts support this clonotype. This chain uses TRBV5-4 with TRBJ1-1, with a weak D call TRBD1 (5 bases). The V and J ends lost 0 bases and 0 bases respectively, with 9 bases between them. CDR3 length equals 15 residues. Per germline, CDR1 SGHNT and CDR2 YYREEE (reference sequence). CDR3 residues: CASSLETAMNTEAFF. The CDR3 nucleotides read TGTGCCAGCAGCTTGGAGACAGCCATGAACACTGAAGCTTTCTTT.

This clonotype came up a few times. The chain recombines TRBV4-1 with TRBJ2-2; D perhaps matches TRBD1 (5 bases). Deletions cut 4 bases from V and 4 bases from J, with 13 bases between. The CDR3 totals 15 residues. Germline values: CDR1 MGHRA, CDR2 YSYEKL. The chain's CDR3 is CASSLQGMGTGELFF. The CDR3 DNA reads as TGCGCCAGCAGCCTCCAGGGAATGGGCACCGGGGAGCTGTTTTTT.

This rearrangement joins TRBV6-5 to TRBJ2-3; TRBD2 matches 7 bases. Germline V gives CDR1 MNHEY, CDR2 SVGAGI. The CDR3 consists of 15 residues. V gave up 6 bases and J gave up 2 bases; unmatched junction bases: 8. The CDR3 reads CASRPDAGVTDTQYF. CDR3 nucleotides: TGTGCCAGCAGACCCGATGCGGGAGTCACAGATACGCAGTATTTT.

This clonotype came up a few times. The chain has TRBV7-2 and TRBJ1-5; 7 bases line up with TRBD1. This CDR3 region has 17 residues. CDR1 and CDR2 from the germline V gene are SGHTA and FQGNSA. V dropped 2 bases and J dropped 4; count of bases not matched to a gene: 11. Here the CDR3 reads CASSLLISGQLNQPQHF. The DNA of the CDR3 is TGTGCCAGCAGCTTACTTATCTCGGGACAGCTTAATCAGCCCCAGCATTTT.

This clonotype has a handful of counts. The chain joins TRBV6-2 or TRBV6-3 to TRBJ2-2, with 8 bases matching TRBD2. V was pared by 7 bases and J by 4 bases, with 8 bases of the junction left unmatched. CDR1 and CDR2 (germline): MNHEY, SVGEGT. The CDR3 is made up of 15 amino acids. The CDR3 sequence is CASTRAGVATGELFF. CDR3 coding DNA: TGTGCCAGCACCCGAGCGGGAGTGGCCACCGGGGAGCTGTTTTTT.

V gene TRBV6-6 combines with J gene TRBJ2-4; D is perhaps TRBD2 (5 bases). This CDR3 spans 16 amino acids. Germline values: CDR1 MNHNY, CDR2 SVGAGI (reference sequence). With 8 bases removed from V and 4 bases from J, the gap between germline ends came to 21 bases. The CDR3 is CASGPGQEVFKNIQYF. The CDR3 DNA sequence: TGTGCCAGCGGCCCCGGGCAGGAGGTTTTTAAAAACATTCAGTACTTC.

The rearrangement joins TRBV5-5 to TRBJ2-3; the D is unclear. This CDR3 is 16 amino acids long. Trimming took 2 bases from V and 0 from J, leaving 13 bases between them. Germline CDR1 reads SGHKS; CDR2 reads YYEKEE (reference sequence). The CDR3 reads CASSLPPGLSTDTQYF. The CDR3 region has the DNA TGTGCCAGCAGCTTACCACCAGGCCTTAGCACAGATACGCAGTATTTT.

This clonotype occurred a few times. The V call is TRBV30, the J call TRBJ2-3, with D hard to call. This CDR3 region has 15 residues. Per germline, CDR1 GTSNPN and CDR2 SVGIG (reference sequence). V lost 3 bases and J 1 base, leaving 14 bases between the germline ends. Written as DNA, the CDR3 is TGTGCCTGGAGCCCTCTCCAGGTCCGCACAGATACGCAGTATTTT. It encodes CAWSPLQVRTDTQYF. Variable domain in full (rest from reference TRBV30 and TRBJ2-3): SQTIHQWPATLVQPVGSPLSLECTVEGTSNPNLYWYRQAAGRGLQLLFYSVGIGQISSEVPQNLSASRPQDRQFILSSKKLLLSDSGFYLCAWSPLQVRTDTQYFGPGTRLTVL.

The chain recombines TRBV4-3 with TRBJ2-3, with 12 bases matching TRBD2. The CDR3 covers 17 residues. Germline V CDR1 and CDR2: LGHNA, YSLEER. J gave up 8 bases and V 2 bases, and 11 bases lay outside the gene matches. The CDR3 loop is CASSQPGPSGRAGTQYF. The CDR3 DNA reads TGCGCCAGCAGCCAACCCGGCCCTAGCGGGAGGGCCGGTACGCAGTATTTT.

This clonotype appeared many times. V usage is TRBV24-1 and J usage is TRBJ2-7; the D gene is possibly TRBD1 (5 bases). The CDR3 contains 12 residues. CDR1 is KGHDR and CDR2 is SFDVKD in the germline V gene. Trimming removed 3 bases from V and 5 bases from J, with 7 bases in between. This chain's CDR3 is CATSDVTDEQYF. The CDR3, as DNA: TGTGCCACCAGTGATGTGACAGACGAGCAGTACTTC.

This clonotype showed up just a few times. The chain joins TRBV7-2 to TRBJ2-3, with no clear D. Trimming took 4 bases from V and 0 from J, leaving 8 bases between them. The CDR3 spans 14 residues. From germline, CDR1 is SGHTA and CDR2 FQGNSA. Here the CDR3 reads CASSSLTSTDTQYF. The CDR3 DNA sequence: TGTGCCAGCAGCTCCCTTACTAGCACAGATACGCAGTATTTT.

V gene TRBV5-5 combines with J gene TRBJ1-1; D gene uncertain. This CDR3 is built from 15 residues. The germline gives CDR1 SGHKS, CDR2 YYEKEE (reference sequence). The V gene lost 4 bases and the J gene lost 1 base, with 14 bases spanning the gap. CDR3 residues: CASSPRSRKNTEAFF. CDR3 nucleotide sequence: TGTGCCAGCAGCCCTCGTAGCAGGAAGAACACTGAAGCTTTCTTT.

The table lists this clonotype with many counts. The rearrangement joins TRBV5-1 to TRBJ2-1; a possible D gene is TRBD2 (5 bases). V lost 4 bases to trimming and J lost 13 bases, with 18 bases between them. CDR1 is SGHRS and CDR2 is YFSETQ in the germline V gene. CDR3 size: 13 residues. The CDR3 here is CASSVTLLGEQFF. The CDR3 DNA follows: TGCGCCAGCAGCGTGACCCTTTTGGGAGAACAGTTCTTC.

At least ten counts were recorded for this clonotype. V usage is TRBV13 and J usage is TRBJ2-7; 11 bases map to TRBD1. The V and J ends lost 5 bases and 3 bases, in that order; junction bases with no gene match: 18. The CDR3 totals 19 residues. CDR1 and CDR2 from the germline V gene are PRHDT and FYEKMQ (reference sequence). CDR3: CASSPSRTGGLSKSYEQYF. CDR3 sequence (DNA): TGTGCCAGCAGCCCCAGTAGGACAGGGGGCTTATCGAAAAGCTACGAGCAGTACTTC. The full variable domain, rest sourced from reference TRBV13 and TRBJ2-7, is AAGVIQSPRHLIKEKRETATLKCYPIPRHDTVYWYQQGPGQDPQFLISFYEKMQSDKGSIPDRFSAQQFSDYHSELNMSSLELGDSALYFCASSPSRTGGLSKSYEQYFGPGTRLTVT.

This chain joins TRBV7-2 and TRBJ2-1; D perhaps matches TRBD2 (6 bases). Trimming removed 6 bases at V and 5 bases at J, with 17 bases between. The CDR3 extends over 15 amino acids. Germline CDR1 is SGHTA and CDR2 is FQGNSA. The CDR3 reads CASSGVLATDNEQFF. The CDR3 DNA is TGTGCCAGCAGTGGGGTCCTAGCGACAGACAATGAGCAGTTCTTC.

This chain connects TRBV6-5 to TRBJ2-5, with 10 bases that match TRBD2. V trimming: 8 bases; J trimming: 4 bases; junction bases outside the gene matches: 13. In germline, CDR1 is MNHEY, CDR2 SVGAGI. The CDR3 covers 16 residues. The CDR3 region has the DNA TGTGCCAGCCGACTTACCGGGACTAGCGCTATAGAGACCCAGTACTTC. Translated: CASRLTGTSAIETQYF.

The V gene is TRBV7-9, the J gene TRBJ2-4; no clear D. This CDR3 comprises 18 residues. Germline V gene lookup returns CDR1 SEHNR and CDR2 FQNEAQ (reference sequence). V was trimmed by 0 bases and J by 2 bases, leaving 17 bases between them. The CDR3 bases are TGTGCCAGCAGCTTAGCTCCCTCGTGGTATGAGTCCAAAAACATTCAGTACTTC. Protein product: CASSLAPSWYESKNIQYF.

J is TRBJ2-3 and V is TRBV7-9; 11 positions match TRBD2. This CDR3 spans 15 amino acids. CDR1 and CDR2 from the germline V gene are SEHNR and FQNEAQ (reference sequence). The trim removed 2 bases at V and 3 bases at J, leaving 1 base unmatched. The CDR3 DNA is TGTGCCAGCAGCTTAACTAGCGGGAGAACAGATACGCAGTATTTT. Amino acid sequence: CASSLTSGRTDTQYF. Full variable domain (remainder filled in from reference TRBV7-9 and TRBJ2-3): DTGVSQNPRHKITKRGQNVTFRCDPISEHNRLYWYRQTLGQGPEFLTYFQNEAQLEKSRLLSDRFSAERPKGSFSTLEIQRTEQGDSAMYLCASSLTSGRTDTQYFGPGTRLTVL.

This clonotype was seen only a few times. This chain uses TRBV24-1 with TRBJ1-1; the D gene is possibly TRBD1 (5 bases). Germline V gene sequence: CDR1 KGHDR, CDR2 SFDVKD. The length of the CDR3 is 13 residues. For the CDR3, the DNA is TGTGCGACCGAAGGTGTCGGGGGGACTGAAGCTTTCTTT. Its translation: CATEGVGGTEAFF.

The chain combines TRBV9 with TRBJ2-1; TRBD2 matches 12 bases. CDR1 is SGDLS, CDR2 YYNGEE, per germline. The CDR3 is made up of 15 amino acids. Trimming cost V 0 bases and J 8 bases; bases outside gene matches: 3. The CDR3 DNA reads TGTGCCAGCAGCGTAGGGGCTAGCGGGAGGGATGAGCAGTTCTTC. It encodes CASSVGASGRDEQFF.

The V and J genes are TRBV24-1 and TRBJ2-1, with D maybe TRBD1 (5 bases). Trimming left V 2 bases short and J 1 base short, with 14 bases between. The CDR3 is 17 amino acids. The germline V gene has CDR1 KGHDR and CDR2 SFDVKD. The CDR3 bases are TGTGCCACCAGTGATTGGCGGACCAGGGAATCCTACAATGAGCAGTTCTTC. It encodes CATSDWRTRESYNEQFF.

The V gene is TRBV10-3, the J gene TRBJ2-7; weak D call: TRBD2 (5 bases). Trimming took off 3 bases at V and 3 bases at J, with 12 bases between the two ends. This CDR3 spans 14 amino acids. Germline CDR1 reads ENHRY; CDR2 reads SYGVKD. This CDR3 reads CAISDRRDIYEQYF. The CDR3 region has the DNA TGTGCCATCAGTGACCGACGGGATATCTACGAGCAGTACTTC.

This clonotype appeared a few times. The CDR3 DNA sequence: TGTGCCAGCAGCTTCCCCCTAGGCAGGGAGCAAGAGACCCAGTACTTC. The encoded protein is CASSFPLGREQETQYF. V usage is TRBV7-9 and J usage is TRBJ2-5; the D call may be TRBD1 or TRBD2 (5 bases each). The CDR3 length is 16 residues. The germline V and J ends were trimmed by 3 bases and 2 bases, with 16 bases remaining between them. Germline assignment: CDR1 SEHNR and CDR2 FQNEAQ (reference sequence).

The V and J genes are TRBV28 and TRBJ2-1; TRBD2 might be the D (6 bases). CDR3 size: 14 residues. Germline V lookup: CDR1 MDHEN, CDR2 SYDVKM. With 6 bases removed from V and 10 bases from J, the gap between germline ends came to 19 bases. CDR3 DNA sequence: TGTGCCAGCAGCTCCACCGGGAGCACCTTGGAGCAGTTCTTC. Amino acids: CASSSTGSTLEQFF.

This clonotype showed up just a few times. The J gene is TRBJ1-3, the V gene TRBV12-3 or TRBV12-4, with 10 bases fitting TRBD1. V lost 7 bases, J lost 0 bases, and 6 bases stayed unmatched. CDR3 length: 16 residues. CDR3 sequence: CASTLTGGRSGNTIYF. CDR3 nucleotide sequence: TGTGCCAGCACCCTGACAGGGGGCCGCTCTGGAAACACCATATATTTT.

The V and J genes are TRBV2 and TRBJ2-1; TRBD1 is a possible D gene (7 bases). Germline-derived CDR1 and CDR2 are SNHLY and FYNNEI. The V gene lost 6 bases and the J gene lost 0 bases, with 15 bases spanning the gap. The CDR3 runs 16 residues. This chain's CDR3 is CASSRLQGGSYNEQFF. CDR3 sequence (DNA): TGTGCCAGCAGCCGACTTCAGGGGGGCTCCTACAATGAGCAGTTCTTC.

A single count supports this clonotype. The chain links TRBV5-1 to TRBJ1-6, with 7 bases aligning to TRBD1. CDR1 is SGHRS, CDR2 YFSETQ, per germline. V shed 4 bases and J 8 bases; nucleotides not matched to a gene: 6. This CDR3 spans 14 amino acids. The CDR3 reads CASSLRQGDSPLHF. CDR3 sequence (DNA): TGCGCCAGCAGCCTCCGACAGGGAGATTCACCCCTCCACTTT.

This clonotype came up many times. J is TRBJ1-2 and V is TRBV3-1; 7 bases are shared with TRBD1. The CDR3 is 15 amino acids. The germline CDR1 and CDR2 sequences are LGHDT and YNNKEL (reference sequence). V lost 1 base and J lost 0; bases outside the gene matches: 2. The CDR3, as DNA: TGTGCCAGCAGCCAAGGGACAGGCTCTAACTATGGCTACACCTTC. This encodes CASSQGTGSNYGYTF.

The chain couples TRBV7-2 to TRBJ2-2; D not certain. Germline V CDR1 and CDR2: SGHTA, FQGNSA. Trimming left V 1 base short and J 0 bases short, with 6 bases between. This CDR3 has 15 residues. Here the CDR3 DNA reads TGTGCCAGCAGCTTAGGACTGACGAACACCGGGGAGCTGTTTTTT. Translated, it gives CASSLGLTNTGELFF.